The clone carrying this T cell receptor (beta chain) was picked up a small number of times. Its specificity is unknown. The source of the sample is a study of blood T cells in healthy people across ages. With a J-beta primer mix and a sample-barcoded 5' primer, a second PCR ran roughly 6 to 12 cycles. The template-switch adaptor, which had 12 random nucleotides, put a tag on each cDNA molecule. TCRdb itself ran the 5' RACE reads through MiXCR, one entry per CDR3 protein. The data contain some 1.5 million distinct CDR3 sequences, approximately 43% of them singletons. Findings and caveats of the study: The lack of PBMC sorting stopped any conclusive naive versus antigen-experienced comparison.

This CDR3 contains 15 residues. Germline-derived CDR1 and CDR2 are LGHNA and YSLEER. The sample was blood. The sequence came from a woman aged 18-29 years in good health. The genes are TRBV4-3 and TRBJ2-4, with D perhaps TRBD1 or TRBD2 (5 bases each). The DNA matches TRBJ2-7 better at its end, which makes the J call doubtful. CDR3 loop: CASSQVEGLTYEQYF. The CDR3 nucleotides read TGCGCCAGCAGCCAAGTCGAGGGGTTGACCTACGAGCAGTACTTC.